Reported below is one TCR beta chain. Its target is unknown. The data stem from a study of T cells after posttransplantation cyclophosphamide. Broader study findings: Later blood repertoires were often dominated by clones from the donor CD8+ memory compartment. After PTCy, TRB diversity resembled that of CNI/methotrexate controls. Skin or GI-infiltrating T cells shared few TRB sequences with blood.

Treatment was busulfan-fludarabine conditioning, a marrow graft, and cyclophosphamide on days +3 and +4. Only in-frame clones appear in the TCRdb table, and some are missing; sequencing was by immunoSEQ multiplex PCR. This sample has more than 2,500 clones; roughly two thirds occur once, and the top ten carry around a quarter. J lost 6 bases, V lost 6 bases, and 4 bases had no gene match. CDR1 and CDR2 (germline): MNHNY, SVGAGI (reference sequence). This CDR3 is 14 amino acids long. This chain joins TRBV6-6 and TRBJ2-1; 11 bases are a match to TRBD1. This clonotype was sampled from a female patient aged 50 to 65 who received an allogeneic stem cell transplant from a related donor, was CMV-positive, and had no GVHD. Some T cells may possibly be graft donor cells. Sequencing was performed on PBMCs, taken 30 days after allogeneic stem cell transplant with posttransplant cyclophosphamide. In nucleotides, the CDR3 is TGTGCCAGCAGCGGACAGGGGGCGAGCAATGAGCAGTTCTTC. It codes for CASSGQGASNEQFF.